This TCR beta chain was documented in a study of T-cell memory formation after mild COVID-19. Study background: The study found TCR clusters largely donor specific. The study's findings and limits: From day 15 to 85, contracting clones were balanced between CD4 and CD8, whereas later expanders leaned toward CD4+.

There are many counts of this clonotype. Its antigen is not known. The CDR3 spans 15 residues. J lost 3 bases, V lost 4 bases, and 5 bases had no gene match. Germline CDR1 reads SGHRS; CDR2 reads YFSETQ. TCR alpha and TCR beta cDNA libraries carrying sample barcodes and UMIs were produced by 5'RACE using constant-segment primers. TCRdb recomputed calls from the 5' RACE reads with MiXCR, one row per CDR3 protein. The table records about 170,000 distinct CDR3 sequences, roughly 13% of them present only once. The clonotype originates from a man aged 18 to 29 who had mild COVID-19 (a few samples of this study predate the infection). Cell type and time point are not known. The V and J genes are TRBV5-1 and TRBJ2-2; TRBD2 matches at 8 bases. Sequencing was performed on PBMCs or a T cell subset sorted from them (not recorded which). The CDR3 coding sequence is TGCGCCAGCAGCCATGGACTAGCTTACACCGGGGAGCTGTTTTTT. This translates into CASSHGLAYTGELFF. Drawing the rest from reference TRBV5-1 and TRBJ2-2, the complete variable domain is KAGVTQTPRYLIKTRGQQVTLSCSPISGHRSVSWYQQTPGQGLQFLFEYFSETQRNKGNFPGRFSGRQFSNSRSEMNVSTLELGDSALYLCASSHGLAYTGELFFGEGSRLTVL.